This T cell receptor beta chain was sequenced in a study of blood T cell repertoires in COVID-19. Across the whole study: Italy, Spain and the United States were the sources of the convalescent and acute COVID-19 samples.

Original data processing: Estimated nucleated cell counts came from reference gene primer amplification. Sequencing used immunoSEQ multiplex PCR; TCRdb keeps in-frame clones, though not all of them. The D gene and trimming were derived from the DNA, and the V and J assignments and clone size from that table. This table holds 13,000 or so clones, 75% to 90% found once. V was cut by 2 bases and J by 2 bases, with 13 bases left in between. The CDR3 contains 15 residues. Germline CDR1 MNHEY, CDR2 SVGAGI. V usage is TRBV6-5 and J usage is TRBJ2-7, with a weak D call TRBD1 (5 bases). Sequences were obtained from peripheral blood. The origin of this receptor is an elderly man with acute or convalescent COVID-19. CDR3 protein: CASSYLRGHTYEQYF. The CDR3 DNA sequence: TGTGCCAGCAGTTACCTTCGAGGACACACCTACGAGCAGTACTTC.